This T cell receptor beta chain was documented in a study of CD8 T cells in ankylosing spondylitis. Trimming took 3 bases from V and 4 from J, leaving 9 bases between them. Germline CDR1 and CDR2: SGHTA and FQGNSA. The CDR3 has 13 residues. TCRdb re-called the 5' RACE reads with MiXCR, one entry per CDR3 protein. Among roughly 100,000 distinct CDR3 sequences, about 8.5% were seen once, and the ten largest hold 8.5% to 10%. This clonotype was picked up a small number of times. This receptor was identified in a male donor with ankylosing spondylitis or in good health (not recorded which). Sequencing used blood, either unsorted or a sorted T cell fraction (not recorded which). The rearrangement links TRBV7-2 to TRBJ1-1; D call uncertain. DNA for the CDR3: TGTGCCAGCAGCTTGTGGTCTGGCACTGAAGCTTTCTTT. As protein: CASSLWSGTEAFF.